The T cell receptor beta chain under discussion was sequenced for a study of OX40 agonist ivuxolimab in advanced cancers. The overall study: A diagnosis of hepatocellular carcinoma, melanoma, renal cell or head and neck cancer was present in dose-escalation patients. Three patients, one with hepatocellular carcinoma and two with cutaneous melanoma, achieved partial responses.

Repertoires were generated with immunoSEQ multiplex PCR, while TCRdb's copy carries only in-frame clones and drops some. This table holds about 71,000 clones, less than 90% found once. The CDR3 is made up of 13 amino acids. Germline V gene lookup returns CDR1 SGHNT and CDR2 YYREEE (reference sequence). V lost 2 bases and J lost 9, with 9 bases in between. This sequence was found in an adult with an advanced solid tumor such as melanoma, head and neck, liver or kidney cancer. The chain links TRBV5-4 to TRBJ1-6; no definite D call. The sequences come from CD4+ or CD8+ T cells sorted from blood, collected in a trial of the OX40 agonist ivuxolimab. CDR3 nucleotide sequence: TGTGCCAGCAGCTTAATGGGGTTTTCACCCCTCCACTTT. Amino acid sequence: CASSLMGFSPLHF.